A single sample is the source of the 21 T cell receptor beta chains below, sequenced in a study of vaccination effects on CD4 cells after COVID-19. The table came from immunoSEQ multiplex PCR; TCRdb's copy has only in-frame clones and leaves some out. The sample has 25,000 to 40,000 clones, roughly four fifths seen once. These TCRs' antigens remain unknown. Sequencing in the ViraFEST assay came after antigen-specific CD4+ T cells had been expanded with viral peptide pools, which were used to stimulate PBMC. The authors isolated CD4+ T cells after less than eleven days of culture. As their vaccination, participants received two doses of either BNT162b2 or mRNA-1273. This material consisted of CD4+ T cells from PBMCs cultured with HCoV-NL63 spike peptides, taken after COVID-19 vaccination. The receptor source for this set is a human donor who received a COVID-19 vaccine. Some clones in this sample may be carry-over from other donors' samples.

CDR3 sequence (DNA): TGCAGCGTTGATTTTGGGCAGGGGGCGAAGACCCAGTACTTC. Its protein product is CSVDFGQGAKTQYF. The V and J genes are TRBV29-1 and TRBJ2-5, with 8 nucleotides matching TRBD1. The CDR3 spans 14 residues. V shed 3 bases and J 6 bases; nucleotides not matched to a gene: 9. CDR1 and CDR2 from the germline V gene are SQVTM and ANQGSEA.

On this clone: The junction and the germline gene differ at one end; a read error may be behind it. This chain connects TRBV6-1 to TRBJ1-6, with D uncertain. Germline V gene sequence: CDR1 MNHNS, CDR2 SASEGT. The CDR3 extends over 12 amino acids. CDR3 bases: TGTGCCAGCAGCGAAGGGTTTTCACCCCTCCACTTT. This sequence encodes CASSEGFSPLHF.

The chain couples TRBV7-6 to TRBJ1-1, with a possible D match to TRBD1 (6 bases). The V end lost 7 bases, the J end lost 1 base, and 10 bases lay between the germline ends. Germline V gene lookup returns CDR1 SGHVS and CDR2 FNYEAQ. The CDR3 is made up of 13 amino acids. The CDR3 reads CASTTGRNTEAFF. DNA for the CDR3: TGTGCCAGCACTACAGGGAGGAACACTGAAGCTTTCTTT.

This chain links TRBV2 with TRBJ2-1, with D perhaps being TRBD1 or TRBD2 (5 bases each). Germline values: CDR1 SNHLY, CDR2 FYNNEI. CDR3 size: 15 residues. Trimming cost V 4 bases and J 5 bases, with 15 bases left between them. CDR3 in DNA: TGTGCCAGCAGTGCGGTTTTGGGGACCAACAATGAGCAGTTCTTC. Protein: CASSAVLGTNNEQFF.

This clone has a single count. The rearrangement links TRBV7-2 to TRBJ2-5; tentative D call: TRBD2 (7 bases). Trimming removed 5 bases at V and 5 bases at J, with 15 bases between. CDR3 length: 14 residues. The V gene's germline CDR1 is SGHTA and CDR2 FQGNSA. CDR3 coding DNA: TGTGCCAGCAGCCGCGGGGGCTTGGGCGAGACCCAGTACTTC. This translates into CASSRGGLGETQYF. Together with reference TRBV7-2 and TRBJ2-5, the CDR3 gives the full variable domain: GAGVSQSPSNKVTEKGKDVELRCDPISGHTALYWYRQSLGQGLEFLIYFQGNSAPDKSGLPSDRFSAERTGGSVSTLTIQRTQQEDSAVYLCASSRGGLGETQYFGPGTRLLVL.

The CDR3 spells CASSYGLNNEQFF. In nucleotides, the CDR3 is TGTGCCAGCTCCTACGGACTCAACAATGAGCAGTTCTTC. The chain couples TRBV18 to TRBJ2-1, with a weak D call TRBD2 (5 bases). V lost 6 bases to trimming and J lost 5 bases, with 11 bases between them. CDR1 KGHSH and CDR2 LQKENI come from the germline V gene. The CDR3 spans 13 residues.

The V call is TRBV30, the J call TRBJ2-1; D may be TRBD2 (6 bases). The germline gives CDR1 GTSNPN, CDR2 SVGIG (reference sequence). This CDR3 is built from 14 residues. The germline V and J ends were trimmed by 2 bases and 2 bases, with 10 bases remaining between them. CDR3 DNA sequence: TGTGCCTGGAGTCGGGTAGCGGCCTACAATGAGCAGTTCTTC. It translates to CAWSRVAAYNEQFF.

This chain uses TRBV5-8 with TRBJ2-1, with TRBD2 matching 9 bases. The CDR3 extends over 17 amino acids. Per the germline V gene, CDR1 is SGHTS and CDR2 is YDEGEE. Trimming at V came to 7 bases and at J to 0 bases, leaving 11 bases not matched to a gene. In DNA, the CDR3 is TGTGCCAGCCCCCGGATAGCGGGGGTTTACTCCTACAATGAGCAGTTCTTC. This codes for CASPRIAGVYSYNEQFF.

Only one count was recorded for this clone. V usage is TRBV4-1 and J usage is TRBJ1-2, with 11 bases identical to TRBD1. This CDR3 has 18 residues. CDR1 is MGHRA and CDR2 is YSYEKL in the germline V gene. The junction had 8 bases not matched to a gene; V was cut back by 0 bases and J by 2 bases. The CDR3 sequence: CASSQDRTGGASNYGYTF. CDR3 sequence (DNA): TGCGCCAGCAGCCAAGATCGGACAGGGGGCGCATCGAACTATGGCTACACCTTC.

The V and J genes are TRBV12-3 or TRBV12-4 and TRBJ2-3; tentatively, D is TRBD1 or TRBD2 (6 bases each). The CDR3 length is 13 residues. V shed 7 bases and J shed 4 bases, with 12 bases lying between them. CDR3 region: CASKEGEADTQYF. The CDR3 DNA follows: TGTGCCAGCAAGGAGGGGGAAGCAGATACGCAGTATTTT.

This rearrangement joins TRBV19 to TRBJ1-5; no firm D call. The length of the CDR3 is 12 residues. Trimming cost V 6 bases and J 9 bases, with 12 bases left between them. Per the germline V gene, CDR1 is LNHDA and CDR2 is SQIVND (reference sequence). CDR3 sequence: CASSLARGPQHF. The DNA for the CDR3 is TGTGCCAGTAGCCTGGCTCGAGGGCCCCAGCATTTT.

The chain is built from TRBV30 and TRBJ2-5, with 7 bases that match TRBD1. The CDR3 contains 16 residues. Per the germline V gene, CDR1 is GTSNPN and CDR2 is SVGIG (reference sequence). V trimming: 1 base; J trimming: 5 bases; junction bases outside the gene matches: 13. CDR3 sequence: CAWSDLFTGAGETQYF. The DNA for the CDR3 is TGTGCCTGGAGTGATTTATTCACAGGGGCCGGTGAGACCCAGTACTTC. Looking up the rest from reference TRBV30 and TRBJ2-5 gives the full variable domain: SQTIHQWPATLVQPVGSPLSLECTVEGTSNPNLYWYRQAAGRGLQLLFYSVGIGQISSEVPQNLSASRPQDRQFILSSKKLLLSDSGFYLCAWSDLFTGAGETQYFGPGTRLLVL.

This clone was counted between two and nine times. The chain couples TRBV6-4 to TRBJ1-2, with a tentative D call TRBD1 (5 bases). Germline CDR1 MRHNA, CDR2 SNTAGT. Trimming took 2 bases from V and 2 from J, leaving 6 bases between them. The CDR3 has 13 amino acids. The CDR3 reads CASSDQGNYGYTF. The CDR3 coding sequence is TGTGCCAGCAGTGACCAGGGAAACTATGGCTACACCTTC.

This clone was counted only a few times. The J gene is TRBJ1-1, the V gene TRBV7-9, with no clear D. V lost 7 bases and J 5 bases, leaving 17 bases between the germline ends. The CDR3 contains 14 residues. CDR1 and CDR2 from the germline V gene are SEHNR and FQNEAQ (reference sequence). DNA of the CDR3: TGTGCCAGCAACAAGGACGGCGAAGGAACTGAAGCTTTCTTT. Its translation is CASNKDGEGTEAFF.

The chain couples TRBV5-1 to TRBJ2-7; D is ambiguous. This CDR3 has 15 residues. V was shortened by 0 bases and J by 1 base, with 11 bases between the two germline ends. Germline lookup yields CDR1 SGHRS and CDR2 YFSETQ. The DNA of the CDR3 is TGCGCCAGCAGCTTGGGGTACGCGGCTTCCTACGAGCAGTACGTC. Its translation: CASSLGYAASYEQYV.

V and J are TRBV28 and TRBJ2-7; 10 bases line up with TRBD1. Losses at the gene ends were 8 bases for V and 7 bases for J; bases not matched to a gene: 5. The CDR3 length is 12 residues. Germline CDR1 reads MDHEN; CDR2 reads SYDVKM. The chain's CDR3 is CASQTGGREQYV. For the CDR3, the DNA is TGTGCCAGCCAGACAGGGGGCCGAGAGCAGTACGTC.

J is TRBJ2-1 and V is TRBV10-3, with D perhaps matching TRBD1 (7 bases). The germline CDR1 and CDR2 sequences are ENHRY and SYGVKD. Trimming left V 7 bases short and J 4 bases short, with 20 bases between. The CDR3 is 16 residues long. CDR3 nucleotides: TGTGCCATCAACAGAGGGGGGACAGATAGTTACAATGAGCAGTTCTTC. Translated, it gives CAINRGGTDSYNEQFF.

The rearrangement joins TRBV10-2 to TRBJ2-7; D is tentatively TRBD1 or TRBD2 (5 bases each). This CDR3 is 13 amino acids long. Trimming removed 3 bases from V and 3 bases from J, with 9 bases in between. Looked up from germline, CDR1 is WSHSY and CDR2 is SAAADI. Here the CDR3 reads CASSDRAGYEQYV. The DNA of the CDR3 is TGCGCCAGCAGTGACAGGGCGGGCTACGAGCAGTACGTC.

This chain joins TRBV28 and TRBJ1-1; 7 bases are shared with TRBD1. The CDR3 is made up of 14 amino acids. V was clipped by 5 bases and J by 4 bases; unmatched bases: 7. In germline, CDR1 is MDHEN, CDR2 SYDVKM. The CDR3 sequence: CASSRDQGGTEAFF. As DNA, the CDR3 is TGTGCCAGCAGTCGGGACCAGGGGGGCACTGAAGCTTTCTTT.

This clone was detected a few times. The gene calls are TRBV18 and TRBJ1-6, with a weak D call TRBD1 (6 bases). The CDR3 loop spans 15 amino acids. Trimming shortened V by 3 bases and J by 7 bases, and 13 bases separated the two germline ends. Germline V gene sequence: CDR1 KGHSH, CDR2 LQKENI. The CDR3 protein is CASSPARTANSPLHF. The CDR3 bases are TGTGCCAGCTCACCTGCCCGGACAGCGAATTCACCCCTCCACTTT.

This clone was counted a single time. V is TRBV7-2 and J is TRBJ2-3; D is perhaps TRBD2 (6 bases). This CDR3 is 15 amino acids long. Trimming removed 0 bases at V and 0 bases at J, with 7 bases between. Germline assignment: CDR1 SGHTA and CDR2 FQGNSA. The CDR3 reads CASSLAGLSTDTQYF. The CDR3 DNA is TGTGCCAGCAGCTTAGCGGGACTGAGCACAGATACGCAGTATTTT. Supplemented by reference TRBV7-2 and TRBJ2-3, the full variable domain reads GAGVSQSPSNKVTEKGKDVELRCDPISGHTALYWYRQSLGQGLEFLIYFQGNSAPDKSGLPSDRFSAERTGGSVSTLTIQRTQQEDSAVYLCASSLAGLSTDTQYFGPGTRLTVL.